Following are 20 T cell receptor beta chains from one sample sequenced in a study of T cell repertoires in cytomegalovirus infection. A single record per CDR3 protein comes from TCRdb applying MiXCR to the reads. Found here are over 250,000 distinct CDR3 sequences, around 20% of them singletons; the top ten hold roughly a fifth. Their antigens are not known. The material sequenced was cultured PBMCs, taken from culture after CMV antigen stimulation. These receptors all come from a human donor in good health (CMV status not recorded). Some clones in this sample may be carry-over from other donors' samples.

The chain combines TRBV4-1 with TRBJ2-3; no clear D. The CDR3 is 14 residues long. Germline CDR1 and CDR2: MGHRA and YSYEKL. The germline V and J ends were trimmed by 4 bases and 3 bases, with 11 bases remaining between them. CDR3 sequence: CASSPVLATDTQYF. The CDR3 nucleotides are TGCGCCAGCAGCCCCGTCTTGGCTACAGATACGCAGTATTTT.

J is TRBJ2-7 and V is TRBV5-1; 11 bases match TRBD2. The CDR3 has 15 residues. Per the germline V gene, CDR1 is SGHRS and CDR2 is YFSETQ. The V and J ends lost 2 bases and 3 bases, in that order; junction bases with no gene match: 4. CDR3 sequence (DNA): TGCGCCAGCAGCTTCAAGGGGACTAGCGGCTACGAGCAGTACGTC. This codes for CASSFKGTSGYEQYV.

This rearrangement joins TRBV28 to TRBJ1-4, with D hard to call. The V and J ends lost 3 bases and 7 bases respectively, with 12 bases between them. The CDR3 is 14 amino acids. The germline V gene encodes CDR1 MDHEN and CDR2 SYDVKM. This chain's CDR3 is CASSLSGLGEKLFF. In DNA, the CDR3 is TGTGCCAGCAGTTTGTCCGGGCTGGGTGAAAAACTGTTTTTT.

Ten or more counts support this clonotype. The chain links TRBV12-3 or TRBV12-4 to TRBJ2-7, with TRBD2 identical over 9 bases. The CDR3 runs to 14 residues. Trimming removed 0 bases from V and 4 bases from J; junction bases left unmatched: 1. The CDR3 reads CASSLASGRYEQYF. CDR3 in DNA: TGTGCCAGCAGTTTAGCTAGCGGGAGATACGAGCAGTACTTC.

This chain joins TRBV6-1 and TRBJ1-3, with 10 bases matching TRBD1. This CDR3 region has 16 residues. The ends lost 5 bases at V and 4 bases at J; junction bases unmatched: 8. CDR1 is MNHNS, CDR2 SASEGT, per germline. Here the CDR3 DNA reads TGTGCCAGCAGTTCGCCGGGACAGGGGTTGGGAAACACCATATATTTT. Amino acid sequence: CASSSPGQGLGNTIYF.

This clonotype came up a few times. The gene calls are TRBV29-1 and TRBJ1-3; D gene uncertain. The germline V and J ends were trimmed by 4 bases and 0 bases, with 7 bases remaining between them. The length of the CDR3 is 13 residues. The germline gives CDR1 SQVTM, CDR2 ANQGSEA. Here the CDR3 DNA reads TGCAGCGTTGGCGGCACCTCTGGAAACACCATATATTTT. It codes for CSVGGTSGNTIYF.

This clonotype came up a few times. The chain uses TRBV7-9 and TRBJ2-1, with 8 bases matching TRBD2. J gave up 7 bases and V 2 bases, and 7 bases lay outside the gene matches. Per the germline V gene, CDR1 is SEHNR and CDR2 is FQNEAQ (reference sequence). The CDR3 consists of 15 residues. In nucleotides, the CDR3 is TGTGCCAGCAGCTTATCCGGGACTAGATCGAATGAGCAGTTCTTC. It is translated as CASSLSGTRSNEQFF.

This clonotype showed up many times. The V call is TRBV7-9, the J call TRBJ2-7, with D uncertain. The V gene lost 8 bases and the J gene lost 4 bases, with 15 bases spanning the gap. CDR1 SEHNR and CDR2 FQNEAQ come from the germline V gene (reference sequence). The CDR3 loop spans 13 amino acids. CDR3 nucleotide sequence: TGTGCCAGCTCCCCCGGCCGGGCATACGAGCAGTACTTC. Translation: CASSPGRAYEQYF.

V is TRBV28 and J is TRBJ2-1; 8 bases map to TRBD2. This CDR3 is 13 amino acids long. The germline V gene encodes CDR1 MDHEN and CDR2 SYDVKM. V trimming: 5 bases; J trimming: 9 bases; junction bases outside the gene matches: 6. Written as DNA, the CDR3 is TGTGCCAGCAGTGTAACCGGGACTAGTGAGCAGTTCTTC. This sequence encodes CASSVTGTSEQFF.

This clonotype was detected many times. This chain connects TRBV7-2 to TRBJ1-1; D is uncertain. Trimming left V 6 bases short and J 1 base short, with 12 bases between. There are 14 residues in the CDR3. Germline lookup yields CDR1 SGHTA and CDR2 FQGNSA. The CDR3 sequence is CASSGRVGNTEAFF. CDR3 in DNA: TGTGCCAGCAGTGGGAGGGTAGGGAACACTGAAGCTTTCTTT.

The chain carries TRBV19 and TRBJ1-5; tentatively, D is TRBD1 (6 bases). Trimming removed 4 bases from V and 7 bases from J, with 14 bases in between. This CDR3 has 14 amino acids. Germline loops: CDR1 LNHDA, CDR2 SQIVND (reference sequence). CDR3 nucleotides: TGTGCCAGTAGTAAACAGGGTTCCGGGCAGCCCCAGCATTTT. This codes for CASSKQGSGQPQHF. Full variable domain (rest looked up from reference TRBV19 and TRBJ1-5): DGGITQSPKYLFRKEGQNVTLSCEQNLNHDAMYWYRQDPGQGLRLIYYSQIVNDFQKGDIAEGYSVSREKKESFPLTVTSAQKNPTAFYLCASSKQGSGQPQHFGDGTRLSIL.

This clonotype was found many times. The chain couples TRBV11-2 to TRBJ2-7, with TRBD1 as a possible D gene (5 bases). Per the germline V gene, CDR1 is SGHAT and CDR2 is FQNNGV. This CDR3 is built from 13 residues. Trimming shortened V by 1 base and J by 6 bases, and 10 bases separated the two germline ends. CDR3 nucleotide sequence: TGTGCCAGCAGCTTAGGCCAGGGCTTCGAGCAGTACGTC. Encoded protein: CASSLGQGFEQYV.

Only a few counts were recorded for this clonotype. This rearrangement joins TRBV7-3 to TRBJ2-2; 11 positions match TRBD2. Per germline, CDR1 SGHTA and CDR2 FQGTGA. V gave up 0 bases and J gave up 6 bases; unmatched junction bases: 9. The CDR3 loop spans 18 amino acids. CDR3 in DNA: TGTGCCAGCAGCTTAACCCAACTAGCGGGAGACACGGCCGGGGAGCTGTTTTTT. Protein sequence: CASSLTQLAGDTAGELFF.

The genes are TRBV28 and TRBJ2-5, with 9 bases that match TRBD2. CDR1 is MDHEN, CDR2 SYDVKM, per germline. V shed 3 bases and J 2 bases; nucleotides not matched to a gene: 10. CDR3 length: 17 amino acids. The CDR3 DNA reads TGTGCCAGCAGTTTGGTGCTAGCGGGAACCTGGCAAGAGACCCAGTACTTC. Its protein product is CASSLVLAGTWQETQYF.

The chain recombines TRBV27 with TRBJ1-5; D perhaps matches TRBD1 (5 bases). V gave up 6 bases and J gave up 2 bases, with 14 bases separating them. Germline V gives CDR1 MNHEY, CDR2 SMNVEV (reference sequence). The CDR3 length is 15 residues. DNA for the CDR3: TGTGCCAGCAGACTGGTAGGGGTAGGCAATCAGCCCCAGCATTTT. This gives the protein CASRLVGVGNQPQHF.

This clonotype was seen repeatedly, ten times or more. The chain carries TRBV11-3 and TRBJ2-1; TRBD2 is a possible D gene (5 bases). Per germline, CDR1 SGHNT and CDR2 YENEEA. The CDR3 has 15 residues. Trimming took 1 base from V and 4 from J, leaving 11 bases between them. The CDR3 sequence: CASSLGGSGYNEQFF. As DNA, the CDR3 is TGTGCCAGCAGCTTAGGAGGGAGTGGGTACAATGAGCAGTTCTTC.

The genes are TRBV4-3 and TRBJ2-5; 10 positions agree with TRBD2. J lost 2 bases, V lost 4 bases, and 10 bases had no gene match. From germline, CDR1 is LGHNA and CDR2 YSLEER. The CDR3 has 17 amino acids. The CDR3: CASSPEAGGPGQETQYF. Here the CDR3 DNA reads TGCGCCAGCAGCCCAGAAGCGGGAGGGCCCGGGCAAGAGACCCAGTACTTC.

The V call is TRBV6-5, the J call TRBJ1-1, with D hard to call. The CDR3 has 13 residues. Germline V CDR1 and CDR2: MNHEY, SVGAGI. The V end lost 6 bases, the J end lost 1 base, and 9 bases lay between the germline ends. The CDR3 loop reads CASSWPGNTEAFF. CDR3 nucleotides: TGTGCCAGCAGCTGGCCGGGGAACACTGAAGCTTTCTTT.

This clonotype was observed at least ten times. The V and J genes are TRBV7-2 and TRBJ2-7; TRBD2 agrees at 7 bases. The CDR3 runs 14 residues. The V gene end was trimmed by 1 base and the J gene end by 9 bases; junction bases not matched to a gene: 9. CDR1 is SGHTA, CDR2 FQGNSA, per germline. The CDR3 DNA reads as TGTGCCAGCAGCTTAGATCTACCTACGGGGGGGCAGTACTTC. Translation: CASSLDLPTGGQYF.

This clonotype was detected ten times or more. The V call is TRBV7-2, the J call TRBJ2-7; TRBD1 or TRBD2 may be the D gene (5 bases each). The CDR3 spans 13 residues. In germline, CDR1 is SGHTA, CDR2 FQGNSA. Trimming removed 3 bases from V and 5 bases from J, with 11 bases in between. The CDR3 region has the DNA TGTGCCAGCAGCTTCAATCGGGGCGACGAGCAGTACTTC. Its protein is CASSFNRGDEQYF.